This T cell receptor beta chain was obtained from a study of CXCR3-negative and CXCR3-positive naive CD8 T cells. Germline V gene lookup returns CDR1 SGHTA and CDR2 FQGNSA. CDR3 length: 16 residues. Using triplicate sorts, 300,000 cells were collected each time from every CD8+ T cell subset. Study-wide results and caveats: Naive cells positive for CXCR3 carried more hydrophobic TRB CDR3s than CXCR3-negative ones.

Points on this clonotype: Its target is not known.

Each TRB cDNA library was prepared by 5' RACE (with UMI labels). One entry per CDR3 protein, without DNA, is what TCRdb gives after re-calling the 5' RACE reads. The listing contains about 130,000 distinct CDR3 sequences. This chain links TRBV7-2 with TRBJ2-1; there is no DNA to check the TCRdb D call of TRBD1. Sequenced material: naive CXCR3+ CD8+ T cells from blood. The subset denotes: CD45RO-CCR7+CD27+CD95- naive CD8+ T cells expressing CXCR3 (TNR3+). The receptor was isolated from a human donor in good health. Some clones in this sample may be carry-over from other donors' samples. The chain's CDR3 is CASSLEDSLRYNEQFF.